The 10 T cell receptor beta chains listed next were all sequenced from one sample in a study of lymphopenia after photon versus proton radiotherapy. Assay used: immunoSEQ multiplex PCR; TCRdb lists only in-frame clones, some missing. The sample has just over 40,000 clones, 85% to 90% seen once. Sequencing used peripheral blood, obtained from a patient treated with proton-based radiotherapy. The receptor source for this set is a woman aged 70-85 years with pancreatic cancer. Some clones in this sample may be carry-over from other donors' samples.

The chain carries TRBV4-1 and TRBJ2-7; D gene ambiguous. The length of the CDR3 is 11 residues. The germline V gene encodes CDR1 MGHRA and CDR2 YSYEKL. The V end lost 1 base, the J end lost 13 bases, and 11 bases lay between the germline ends. CDR3 amino acids: CASSQGGPNYF. The CDR3 DNA sequence: TGCGCCAGCAGCCAAGGGGGTCCAAACTACTTC.

In this sample, this clone turned up a few times. The chain couples TRBV27 to TRBJ2-7, with 11 bases identical to TRBD2. CDR1 is MNHEY and CDR2 is SMNVEV in the germline V gene (reference sequence). The CDR3 is 16 residues long. The V segment lost 5 bases and the J segment 0 bases; nucleotides outside the gene matches: 6. CDR3 sequence (DNA): TGTGCCAGCAGTGGAGGACTAGCGGGCCTCTCCTACGAGCAGTACTTC. Amino acid sequence: CASSGGLAGLSYEQYF.

This clone was recorded only once. This chain's CDR3 is CSVGTDGNTIYF. The CDR3 bases are TGCAGCGTCGGGACAGATGGAAACACCATATATTTT. The chain has TRBV29-1 and TRBJ1-3; 7 nucleotides agree with TRBD1. J was trimmed by 3 bases and V by 6 bases; bases with no gene match: 2. Germline assignment: CDR1 SQVTM and CDR2 ANQGSEA. The CDR3 extends over 12 amino acids.

The chain combines TRBV6-6 with TRBJ1-2, with 8 bases lining up with TRBD1. V was pared by 5 bases and J by 4 bases, with 9 bases of the junction left unmatched. The CDR3 is 15 residues long. Germline V gene lookup returns CDR1 MNHNY and CDR2 SVGAGI (reference sequence). In DNA, the CDR3 is TGTGCCAGCAGTAGGACAGGGTCCCTTGGCTATGGCTACACCTTC. It specifies CASSRTGSLGYGYTF.

The chain joins TRBV28 to TRBJ2-3; 7 bases agree with TRBD2. The germline gives CDR1 MDHEN, CDR2 SYDVKM. This CDR3 is 17 amino acids long. Losses at the gene ends were 6 bases for V and 4 bases for J; bases not matched to a gene: 16. The CDR3 nucleotides read TGTGCCAGCAGAAGGGACGGAACTAGCGTTCTAGCAGATACGCAGTATTTT. It codes for CASRRDGTSVLADTQYF.

The rearrangement links TRBV29-1 to TRBJ2-5; D is ambiguous. The V end lost 2 bases, the J end lost 2 bases, and 9 bases lay between the germline ends. This CDR3 has 13 residues. Germline V lookup: CDR1 SQVTM, CDR2 ANQGSEA. The DNA for the CDR3 is TGCAGCGTTGAATTGGCAACTCAAGAGACCCAGTACTTC. Translation gives CSVELATQETQYF.

In nucleotides, the CDR3 is TGCAGTCGAGTAGCGGGAGATACGCAGTATTTT. Protein: CSRVAGDTQYF. The chain employs TRBV20-1 and TRBJ2-3; TRBD2 aligns across 7 bases. This CDR3 has 11 residues. J lost 5 bases, V lost 8 bases, and 4 bases had no gene match. The germline V gene has CDR1 DFQATT and CDR2 SNEGSKA (reference sequence).

V gene TRBV13 combines with J gene TRBJ2-1; D ambiguous. This CDR3 is 15 amino acids long. Trimming left V 0 bases short and J 0 bases short, with 6 bases between. The germline CDR1 and CDR2 sequences are PRHDT and FYEKMQ (reference sequence). CDR3 loop: CASSLGGSSYNEQFF. In nucleotides, the CDR3 is TGTGCCAGCAGCTTAGGGGGTAGCTCCTACAATGAGCAGTTCTTC.

The chain joins TRBV6-5 to TRBJ1-2; D ambiguous. The CDR3 loop spans 10 amino acids. Trimming removed 7 bases from V and 2 bases from J, with 2 bases in between. Germline lookup yields CDR1 MNHEY and CDR2 SVGAGI. CDR3 loop: CASKNYGYTF. In DNA, the CDR3 is TGTGCCAGCAAGAACTATGGCTACACCTTC.

This chain connects TRBV19 to TRBJ1-5; possibly TRBD1 for D (5 bases). The CDR3 runs to 15 residues. The V and J ends lost 5 bases and 3 bases respectively, with 14 bases between them. CDR1 and CDR2 (germline): LNHDA, SQIVND (reference sequence). CDR3 DNA sequence: TGTGCCAGTAGTGTCCCCGGGACCCCCAATCAGCCCCAGCATTTT. Its protein product is CASSVPGTPNQPQHF. Drawing the rest from reference TRBV19 and TRBJ1-5, the complete variable domain is DGGITQSPKYLFRKEGQNVTLSCEQNLNHDAMYWYRQDPGQGLRLIYYSQIVNDFQKGDIAEGYSVSREKKESFPLTVTSAQKNPTAFYLCASSVPGTPNQPQHFGDGTRLSIL.